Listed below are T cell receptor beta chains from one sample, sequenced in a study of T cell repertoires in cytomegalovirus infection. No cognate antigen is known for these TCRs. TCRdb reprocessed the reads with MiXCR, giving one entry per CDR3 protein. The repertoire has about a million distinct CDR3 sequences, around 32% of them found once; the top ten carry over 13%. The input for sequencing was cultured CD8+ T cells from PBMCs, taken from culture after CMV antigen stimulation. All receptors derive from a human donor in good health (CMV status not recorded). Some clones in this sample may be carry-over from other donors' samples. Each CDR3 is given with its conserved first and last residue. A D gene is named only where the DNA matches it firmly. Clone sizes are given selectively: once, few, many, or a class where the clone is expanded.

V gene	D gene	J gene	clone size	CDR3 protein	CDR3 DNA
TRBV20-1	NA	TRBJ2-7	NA	CSARARTGRAYEQYF	TGCAGTGCTAGAGCACGGACGGGACGGGCCTACGAGCAGTACTTC
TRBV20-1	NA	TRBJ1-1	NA	CSARAPYGGEAFF	TGCAGTGCTAGAGCACCCTACGGAGGTGAAGCTTTCTTT
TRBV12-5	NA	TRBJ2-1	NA	CADTGGSYNEQFF	TGTGCTGACACTGGGGGCTCCTACAATGAGCAGTTCTTC
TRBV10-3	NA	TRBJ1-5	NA	CAISDRTWPQHF	TGTGCCATCAGTGACCGAACTTGGCCCCAGCATTTT
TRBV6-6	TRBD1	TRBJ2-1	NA	CASSYGTGAEQFF	TGTGCCAGCAGTTACGGGACAGGGGCTGAGCAGTTCTTC
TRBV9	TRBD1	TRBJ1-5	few	CASSAGQGASSQHF	TGTGCCAGCAGCGCGGGACAGGGGGCTTCGTCCCAGCATTTT
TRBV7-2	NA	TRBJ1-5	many	CASSLESGYSNQPQHF	TGTGCCAGCAGCTTAGAGTCCGGGTACAGCAATCAGCCCCAGCATTTT
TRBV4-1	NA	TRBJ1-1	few	CASSQDRGGEDTEAFF	TGCGCCAGCAGCCAAGATCGAGGAGGGGAGGACACTGAAGCTTTCTTT
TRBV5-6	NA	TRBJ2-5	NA	CASSPLYQETQYF	TGTGCCAGCAGCCCACTGTACCAAGAGACCCAGTACTTC
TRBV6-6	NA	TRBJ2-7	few	CASSYSRGEGYEQYF	TGTGCCAGCAGTTACTCCCGTGGGGAAGGCTACGAGCAGTACTTC
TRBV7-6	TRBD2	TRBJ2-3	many	CASSPLPSGGAEDTQYF	TGTGCCAGCAGCCCCCTCCCTAGCGGGGGGGCCGAAGATACGCAGTATTTT
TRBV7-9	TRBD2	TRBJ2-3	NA	CASSAGTSDTDTQYF	TGTGCCAGCAGCGCCGGGACTAGCGACACAGATACGCAGTATTTT
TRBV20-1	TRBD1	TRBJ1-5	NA	CSALDRGSNQPQHF	TGCAGTGCCCTGGACAGGGGAAGCAATCAGCCCCAGCATTTT
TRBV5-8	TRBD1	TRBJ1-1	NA	CASSARGRETEAFF	TGTGCCAGCAGCGCGAGGGGGCGCGAAACTGAAGCTTTCTTT
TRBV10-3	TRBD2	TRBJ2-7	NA	CASLASGGIEQYF	TGTGCCAGTCTCGCTAGCGGGGGGATCGAGCAGTACTTC
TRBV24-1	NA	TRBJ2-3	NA	CATSDPAGPDTQYF	TGTGCCACCAGTGATCCCGCAGGGCCTGATACGCAGTATTTT
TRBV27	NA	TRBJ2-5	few	CASSLVALPSEETQYF	TGTGCCAGCAGTTTGGTGGCTTTACCGAGCGAGGAGACCCAGTACTTC
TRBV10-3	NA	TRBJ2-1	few	CAITAGRLGDEQFF	TGTGCCATCACAGCAGGGCGCCTGGGCGATGAGCAGTTCTTC
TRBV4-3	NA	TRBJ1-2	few	CASSFRAKNPSYGYTF	TGCGCCAGCAGCTTCCGGGCTAAAAACCCCTCCTATGGCTACACCTTC
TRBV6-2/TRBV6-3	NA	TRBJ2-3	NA	CASSDIRRQGAGTDTQYF	TGTGCCAGCAGTGACATCCGGAGGCAGGGTGCGGGCACAGATACGCAGTATTTT
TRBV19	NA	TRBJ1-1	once	CASSVLGGGTEAFF	TGTGCCAGTAGTGTTCTCGGAGGAGGCACTGAAGCTTTCTTT
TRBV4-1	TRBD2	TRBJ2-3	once	CASSRGLGYDTQYF	TGCGCCAGCAGCCGAGGACTAGGTTACGATACGCAGTATTTT
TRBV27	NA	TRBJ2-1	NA	CASRKNQPYNEQFF	TGTGCCAGCCGGAAGAACCAACCCTACAATGAGCAGTTCTTC
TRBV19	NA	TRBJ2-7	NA	CASSIDTGKSSEQYF	TGTGCCAGTAGTATAGATACAGGGAAATCCAGCGAGCAGTACTTC
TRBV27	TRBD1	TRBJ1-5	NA	CASSPRTGQEQPQHF	TGTGCCAGCAGTCCGCGGACAGGGCAGGAGCAGCCCCAGCATTTT
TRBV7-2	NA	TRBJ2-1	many	CASRPTGWSSYNEQFF	TGTGCCAGCAGGCCAACGGGGTGGAGCTCCTACAATGAGCAGTTCTTC
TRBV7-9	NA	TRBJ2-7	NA	CASSFHGPIYEQYF	TGTGCCAGCAGCTTTCACGGACCAATCTACGAGCAGTACTTC
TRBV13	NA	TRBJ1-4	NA	CASSIGTDNEKLFF	TGTGCCAGCAGCATTGGGACGGATAATGAAAAACTGTTTTTT
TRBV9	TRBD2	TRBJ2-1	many	CASSVGGGPYNEQFF	TGTGCCAGCAGTGTTGGCGGGGGGCCTTACAATGAGCAGTTCTTC
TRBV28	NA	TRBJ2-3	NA	CASSLYRGPRVVYTDTQYF	TGTGCCAGCAGTTTATATAGAGGTCCTAGGGTAGTTTACACAGATACGCAGTATTTT
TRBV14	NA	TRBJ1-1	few	CASSQPPQGMMMNTEAFF	TGTGCCAGCAGCCAACCCCCTCAGGGGATGATGATGAACACTGAAGCTTTCTTT
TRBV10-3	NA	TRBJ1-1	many	CASTRGDTEAFF	TGTGCCTCAACCCGGGGGGACACTGAAGCTTTCTTT
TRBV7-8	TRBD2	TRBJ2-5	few	CASSSTSHQETQYF	TGTGCCAGCAGCTCGACTAGCCACCAAGAGACCCAGTACTTC
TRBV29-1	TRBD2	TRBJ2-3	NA	CSVGGLGTDTQYF	TGCAGCGTTGGGGGACTAGGCACAGATACGCAGTATTTT
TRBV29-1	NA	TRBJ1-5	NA	CSVGAGVGQPQHF	TGCAGCGTTGGAGCGGGGGTGGGTCAGCCCCAGCATTTT
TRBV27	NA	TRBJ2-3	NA	CASSPSVVGGLTDTQYF	TGTGCCAGCAGTCCATCCGTGGTGGGGGGGCTCACAGATACGCAGTATTTT
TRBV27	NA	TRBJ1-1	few	CASSLSLSWGGTEAFF	TGTGCCAGCAGTTTATCCCTCAGTTGGGGGGGCACTGAAGCTTTCTTT
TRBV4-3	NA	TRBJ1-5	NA	CASSRGVGRNNQPQHF	TGCGCCAGCAGCCGAGGGGTCGGCAGAAACAATCAGCCCCAGCATTTT
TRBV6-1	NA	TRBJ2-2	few	CASSWRPISDLRMAGELFF	TGTGCCAGCAGTTGGCGACCCATTTCAGACTTGCGAATGGCCGGGGAGCTGTTTTTT
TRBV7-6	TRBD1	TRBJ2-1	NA	CASSSDRVTYNEQFF	TGTGCCAGCAGTTCGGACAGGGTCACCTACAATGAGCAGTTCTTC
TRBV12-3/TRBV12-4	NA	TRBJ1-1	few	CASSLLRDLNTEAFF	TGTGCCAGCAGTTTATTGCGGGACCTGAACACTGAAGCTTTCTTT
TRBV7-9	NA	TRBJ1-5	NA	CASSHDSSGYQPQHF	TGTGCCAGCAGCCACGACTCTTCGGGATACCAGCCCCAGCATTTT
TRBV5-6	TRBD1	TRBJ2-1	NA	CASSTVQGAESYNEQFF	TGTGCCAGCAGCACAGTCCAGGGGGCCGAGTCCTACAATGAGCAGTTCTTC
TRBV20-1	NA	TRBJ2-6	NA	CSARDLSSGANVLTF	TGCAGTGCTAGAGATCTGAGCTCTGGGGCCAACGTCCTGACTTTC
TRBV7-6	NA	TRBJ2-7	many	CASSPEWGSYEQYF	TGTGCCAGCAGCCCTGAATGGGGCAGCTACGAGCAGTACTTC
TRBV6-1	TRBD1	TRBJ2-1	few	CASSDEQGGYNEQFF	TGTGCCAGCAGTGACGAACAGGGGGGTTACAATGAGCAGTTCTTC